This TCR beta chain stems from a study of post-analysis software for immune sequencing data. In the study overall: Multiple sclerosis in the patients followed relapsing-remitting, secondary progressive and progressive-relapsing courses. Study outcomes and limitations: Multiple sclerosis was associated with a significant reduction in normalized Chao1 diversity relative to controls. Five or six TRBV segments, TRBV5-6, TRBV5-1 and TRBV20-1 among them, were found more frequent in patients than controls.

This clonotype has just a few counts. Its antigen is unidentified. The TCR beta cDNA libraries contained unique molecular identifiers. TCRdb reprocessed the PCR reads with MiXCR, giving one entry per CDR3 protein. The sample has about 540,000 distinct CDR3 sequences, around a third seen once; the top ten hold roughly 6%. Germline V gene data show CDR1 as SGHVS and CDR2 as FNYEAQ. Trimming took off 2 bases at V and 4 bases at J, with 11 bases between the two ends. The CDR3 sequence is 15 residues long. The sequencing input was blood. This chain connects TRBV7-6 to TRBJ1-4; D unclear. The sequence was obtained from a girl under 18 with multiple sclerosis. The CDR3 nucleotides read TGTGCCAGCAGCTTACTCGCGGCCAGTAATGAAAAACTGTTTTTT. This translates into CASSLLAASNEKLFF.